This T cell receptor (beta chain) emerged from a study of CD8 T cells in ankylosing spondylitis listed by TCRdb under 2017. About the investigation overall: The study set out to find disease-linked TCR variants by profiling T cell receptor beta repertoires in ankylosing spondylitis patients and healthy donors. The whole study cohort included 95 to 130 healthy donors and some 27 ankylosing spondylitis patients. Peripheral blood samples were taken, and synovial fluid was additionally collected from ankylosing spondylitis patients. On the study overall, not on this receptor specifically: The disease-linked clones were reported to be significantly enriched in matched synovial fluid samples from ankylosing spondylitis patients. A CD8+ phenotype was shown by the disease-linked clones, which were found at relatively low frequencies in peripheral blood. Some motif variants were previously reported in synovial fluid and blood of reactive arthritis patients, suggesting common disease-initiation mechanisms. A TCR beta motif of about eight highly homologous amino acid variants appeared characteristic of blood from ankylosing spondylitis patients.

This clonotype was seen ten or more times. Its target antigen remains unknown. No base quality values were provided; no much bigger clone lies one nucleotide off. The sample was run on an Illumina HiSeq 2500. TCR beta libraries were prepared by quantitative 5'-RACE with molecular barcodes. Per the authors' processing: To identify disease-linked TCR variants, a new computational method was used, one built on a probabilistic model of VDJ rearrangement. The public reads were reprocessed in TCRdb via fastp at Q25 and MiXCR, keeping in-frame beta chains. Records with the same CDR3 protein are collapsed into one entry carrying the most frequent genes and DNA. These V and J calls originate from TCRdb's pipeline instead of the authors' own analysis. The table for this sample lists more than 300,000 distinct CDR3 sequences; roughly 12% of them were counted only once. The ten largest make up 9.1% of the sample.

The CDR3 starts with the cysteine, ends with the phenylalanine, and has 13 residues. The sequence is cut down to CDR3 DNA, 39 bases in frame from base 1. The germline V gene (reference sequence) sets CDR1 to DFQATT and CDR2 to SNEGSKA. V and J are truncated by 6 bases and 4 bases respectively, leaving an intervening sequence of 13 bases. Source material: blood, either unsorted or a sorted T cell fraction (not recorded which). The TCR originated in a female donor with ankylosing spondylitis or in good health (not recorded which). The V and J genes are TRBV20-1 and TRBJ2-1, with TRBD2 as a weak D call on 7 bases. The DNA sequence is given as TGCAGTGCAGGGGGGGGTGCTTACAATGAGCAGTTCTTC. The translation is CSAGGGAYNEQFF.